These T cell receptor beta chains were read from a single sample in a study of OX40 agonist ivuxolimab in advanced cancers. The repertoire was sequenced with immunoSEQ multiplex PCR; TCRdb's copy has only in-frame clones and lacks some. Found here are approximately 50,000 clones, around 88% of them singletons; the top ten hold roughly 15%. The input for sequencing was CD4+ or CD8+ T cells sorted from blood, taken in a trial of the OX40 agonist ivuxolimab. All receptors come from an adult with an advanced solid tumor such as melanoma, head and neck, liver or kidney cancer. The conserved cysteine and the conserved F or W are not part of the CDR3 here. The order of the fields is V gene, J gene, CDR3 protein.

>TRBV5-6|TRBJ2-6
ASHRQFSGANVLT
>TRBV5-1|TRBJ2-6
ASSLQVQGAGANVLT
>TRBV5-6|TRBJ2-1
ASSSRGGLAGGVARF
>TRBV6-5|TRBJ2-5
ASRLHRGRLETQY
>TRBV25-1|TRBJ2-1
ASSAGQGMGNEQF
>TRBV6-1|TRBJ1-5
ASSDGDGRIAYQPQH
>TRBV6-1|TRBJ1-2
ASRAPDRAFYGYT
>TRBV30|TRBJ1-4
AWSVLRATNEKLF
>TRBV12-5|TRBJ2-2
ASGSMMTSGMSGELF
>TRBV19|TRBJ1-1
ASSNMWQGSMNTEAF
>TRBV13|TRBJ2-7
ASSLDSYEQY
>TRBV6-5|TRBJ1-1
ASSYTSREGTEAF
>TRBV29-1|TRBJ2-3
SVEEGPDTQY
>TRBV6-5|TRBJ1-1
ASSKQGVTEAF
>TRBV18|TRBJ1-1
ASSPVFRNTEAF
>TRBV18|TRBJ1-5
ASSLGRAVNQPQH
>TRBV10-3|TRBJ2-5
AISGGGVGETQY
>TRBV5-6|TRBJ1-2
ASSLGGSYGYT
>TRBV28|TRBJ1-1
ASSIIDRGTSTEAF
>TRBV5-1|TRBJ2-5
ASSFFYSGQIQETQY
>TRBV2|TRBJ2-3
ASSLQGTDTQY
>TRBV5-1|TRBJ2-7
ASSLAPGQMDEQY
>TRBV10-1|TRBJ2-1
ASSEGNTGLAGYNEQF
>TRBV18|TRBJ1-5
ASSPGSANQPQH
>TRBV19|TRBJ1-1
ASSKGTGGFNTEAF
>TRBV25-1|TRBJ2-1
ASSGLAGGDEQF
>TRBV9|TRBJ2-1
ASSDPQTGSSYNEQF
>TRBV13|TRBJ1-2
ASSLGSYGYT
>TRBV7-9|TRBJ1-2
ASSLWTSNYGYT
>TRBV7-2|TRBJ2-7
ASSIRPQSTYEQY
>TRBV28|TRBJ1-1
ASTAAGDNTEAF
>TRBV29-1|TRBJ2-1
SVEKQGFNEQF
>TRBV7-9|TRBJ2-1
ASSPPPPSGRARGNEQF
>TRBV19|TRBJ2-1
ASSIFGLAGSGGSYNEQF
>TRBV29-1|TRBJ2-1
SVKDKTYYNEQF
>TRBV27|TRBJ2-7
ASRDSGSSYEQY
>TRBV19|TRBJ2-3
ASSIRDMTDTQY
>TRBV5-1|TRBJ1-3
ASSWQGAGNTIY
>TRBV27|TRBJ2-3
ASSKGGVRDTQY
>TRBV29-1|TRBJ1-2
SVEDRQKRGYT
>TRBV7-9|-
ATGGLGYEQY